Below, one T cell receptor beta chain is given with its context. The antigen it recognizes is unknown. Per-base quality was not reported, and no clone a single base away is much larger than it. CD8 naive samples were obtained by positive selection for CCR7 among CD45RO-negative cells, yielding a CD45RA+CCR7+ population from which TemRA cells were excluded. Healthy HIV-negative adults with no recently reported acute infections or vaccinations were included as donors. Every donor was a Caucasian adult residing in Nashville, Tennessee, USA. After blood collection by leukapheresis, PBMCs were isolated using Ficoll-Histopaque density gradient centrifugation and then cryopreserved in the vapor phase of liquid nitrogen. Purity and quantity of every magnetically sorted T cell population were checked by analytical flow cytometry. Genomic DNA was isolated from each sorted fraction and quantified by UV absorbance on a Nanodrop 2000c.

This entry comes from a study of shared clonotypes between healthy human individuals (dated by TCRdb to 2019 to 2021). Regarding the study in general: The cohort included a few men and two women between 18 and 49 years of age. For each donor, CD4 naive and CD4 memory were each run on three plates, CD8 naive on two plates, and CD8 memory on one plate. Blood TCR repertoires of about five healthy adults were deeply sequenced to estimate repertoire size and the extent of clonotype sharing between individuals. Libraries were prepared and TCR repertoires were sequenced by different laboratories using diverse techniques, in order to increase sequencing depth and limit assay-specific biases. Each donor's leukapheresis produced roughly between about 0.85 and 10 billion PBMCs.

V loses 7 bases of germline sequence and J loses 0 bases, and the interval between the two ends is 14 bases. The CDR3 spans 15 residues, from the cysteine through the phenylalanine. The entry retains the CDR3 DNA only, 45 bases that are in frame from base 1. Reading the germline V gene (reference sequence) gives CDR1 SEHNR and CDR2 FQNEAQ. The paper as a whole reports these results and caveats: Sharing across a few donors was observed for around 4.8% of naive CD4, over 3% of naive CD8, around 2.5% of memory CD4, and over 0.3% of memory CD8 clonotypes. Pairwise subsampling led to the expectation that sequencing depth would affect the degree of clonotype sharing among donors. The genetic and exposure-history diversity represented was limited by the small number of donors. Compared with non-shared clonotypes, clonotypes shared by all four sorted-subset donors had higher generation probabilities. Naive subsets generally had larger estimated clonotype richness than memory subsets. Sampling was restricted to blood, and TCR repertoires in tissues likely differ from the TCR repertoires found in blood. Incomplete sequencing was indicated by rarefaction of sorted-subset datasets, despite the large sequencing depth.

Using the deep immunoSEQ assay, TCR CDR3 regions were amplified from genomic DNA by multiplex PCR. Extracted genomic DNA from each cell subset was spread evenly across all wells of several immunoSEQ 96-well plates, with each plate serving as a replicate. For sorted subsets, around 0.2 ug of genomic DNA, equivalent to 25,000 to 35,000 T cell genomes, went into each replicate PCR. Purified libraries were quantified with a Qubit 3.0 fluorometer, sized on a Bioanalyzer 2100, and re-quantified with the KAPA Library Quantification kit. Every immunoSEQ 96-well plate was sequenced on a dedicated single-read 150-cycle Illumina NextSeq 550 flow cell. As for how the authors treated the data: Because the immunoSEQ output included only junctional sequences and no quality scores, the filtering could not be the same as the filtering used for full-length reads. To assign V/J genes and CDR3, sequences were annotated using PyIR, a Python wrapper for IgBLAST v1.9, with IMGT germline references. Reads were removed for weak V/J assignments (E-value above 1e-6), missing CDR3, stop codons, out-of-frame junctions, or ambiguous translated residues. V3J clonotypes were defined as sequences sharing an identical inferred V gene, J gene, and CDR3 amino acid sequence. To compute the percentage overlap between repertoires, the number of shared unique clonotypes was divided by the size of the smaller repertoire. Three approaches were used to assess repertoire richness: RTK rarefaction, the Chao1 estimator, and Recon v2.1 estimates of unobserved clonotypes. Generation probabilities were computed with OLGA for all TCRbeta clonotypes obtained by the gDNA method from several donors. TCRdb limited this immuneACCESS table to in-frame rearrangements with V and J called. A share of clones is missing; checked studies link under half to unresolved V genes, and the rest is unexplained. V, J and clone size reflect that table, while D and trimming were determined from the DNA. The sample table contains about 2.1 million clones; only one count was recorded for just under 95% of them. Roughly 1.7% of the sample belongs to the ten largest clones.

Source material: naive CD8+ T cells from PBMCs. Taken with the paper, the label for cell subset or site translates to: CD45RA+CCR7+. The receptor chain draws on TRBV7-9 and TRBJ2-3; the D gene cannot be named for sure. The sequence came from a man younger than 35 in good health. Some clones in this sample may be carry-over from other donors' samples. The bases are TGTGCCAGCACCCCCCCCTCCTCTAGCACAGATACGCAGTATTTT. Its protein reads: CASTPPSSSTDTQYF. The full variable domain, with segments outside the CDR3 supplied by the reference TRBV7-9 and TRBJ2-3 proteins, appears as DTGVSQNPRHKITKRGQNVTFRCDPISEHNRLYWYRQTLGQGPEFLTYFQNEAQLEKSRLLSDRFSAERPKGSFSTLEIQRTEQGDSAMYLCASTPPSSSTDTQYFGPGTRLTVL.